A selection of T cell receptor beta chains follows, all from one sample in a study of cytomegalovirus exposure and HLA in healthy donors. Profiled with immunoSEQ multiplex PCR; TCRdb holds only in-frame clones, not every one. The data show roughly 140,000 clones, about 72% seen once. The specimen was PBMCs. All receptors derive from a middle-aged man in good health and CMV-seronegative. The conserved cysteine and the conserved F or W are not part of the CDR3 here.

>TRBV25-1|TRBJ2-3
ASSEWASGSPDTQY
>TRBV5-1|TRBJ1-1
ASSTISRTEAF
>TRBV5-4|TRBJ1-2
ASNTGGRYGYT
>TRBV25-1|TRBJ2-7
ASSETMGAPSYEQY
>TRBV5-6|TRBJ1-5
ASSLQGSNQPQH
>TRBV10-3|TRBJ2-5
AISSGTSGGQETQY
>TRBV7-7|TRBJ2-7
ASSLAQGSEQY
>TRBV6-4|TRBJ2-3
ASSHRGTGSDTQY
>TRBV19|TRBJ2-2
ASSFRTGHIGELF
>TRBV2|TRBJ2-7
ASPRTGKNYEQY